The T cell receptor beta chain under discussion was sequenced for a study of lymphopenia after photon versus proton radiotherapy. Study results and caveats: Oligoclonal CD8+ Temra expansion after nadir drove photon patients' diversity drop. Photon-treated patients lost naive T cells and TCR diversity; proton-treated stayed stable. Authors raise, but do not show, better survival with proton therapy. A bigger post-nadir fall in TCR diversity correlated inversely with survival time in deceased patients.

Trimming removed 4 bases from V and 4 bases from J; junction bases left unmatched: 9. In germline, CDR1 is PRHDT, CDR2 FYEKMQ (reference sequence). CDR3 size: 16 residues. The protocol was immunoSEQ multiplex PCR, while the TCRdb copy is restricted to in-frame clones and leaves out a portion. The sample yields some 170,000 clones, approximately 86% seen once. As regards this clone: Its matching antigen is unknown.

This receptor was taken from a man aged 45-65 years with gastric cancer. The starting material was peripheral blood, obtained from a patient treated with photon-based radiotherapy. V and J are TRBV13 and TRBJ2-3, with 9 positions matching TRBD2. CDR3 in DNA: TGTGCCAGCAGCTCCCGCCGACTAGCGGCGTCAGATACGCAGTATTTT. Translation: CASSSRRLAASDTQYF.